The present T cell receptor beta chain was sequenced within a study of blood T cell repertoires in COVID-19. For the study at large: The United States, Italy and Spain were the sources of the acute and convalescent COVID-19 samples. PBMCs, B-cell-depleted T cells, or T cells were the source of the cDNA or gDNA that made up the material.

Unmatched junction bases numbered 7, after V lost 4 bases and J lost 3 bases. There are 15 residues in the CDR3. CDR1 and CDR2 (germline): KGHDR, SFDVKD. Seattle-derived patients entered the study during active infection and were followed longitudinally. Method: immunoSEQ multiplex PCR; TCRdb's copy keeps in-frame clones and lacks some. In the table there are approximately 290,000 clones, nearly 90% of which are singletons. The J gene is TRBJ2-5, the V gene TRBV24-1; 7 bases are shared with TRBD2. The clonotype comes from a woman between 25 and 40 years old with COVID-19, enrolled during active disease. Sequencing used peripheral blood. The CDR3 DNA sequence: TGTGCCACCAGTGACCAACTCGGGGGGAAAGAGACCCAGTACTTC. Encoded protein: CATSDQLGGKETQYF.